These 9 T cell receptor beta chains were sequenced from one sample in a study of T cells after yellow fever vaccination. TCRdb re-derived calls from the 5' RACE reads in MiXCR, one entry per CDR3 protein. The sample consists of a few hundred thousand distinct CDR3 sequences, less than 20% of them appearing once. The sample was PBMCs, taken 5 days after the first yellow fever vaccination. The receptors shown here come from a man aged 18-30 years who received the YFV17D yellow fever vaccine.

This clonotype was observed once. The chain employs TRBV15 and TRBJ1-3; D remains ambiguous. Germline V lookup: CDR1 LNHNV, CDR2 YYDKDF (reference sequence). CDR3 size: 12 residues. V dropped 3 bases and J dropped 3 bases, with 3 bases sitting between them. In nucleotides, the CDR3 is TGTGCCACCAGCAGGCGTGGAAACACCATATATTTT. This codes for CATSRRGNTIYF.

V and J are TRBV4-1 and TRBJ2-5, with TRBD2 identical over 10 bases. The length of the CDR3 is 17 residues. Trimming took 1 base from V and 5 from J; bases not matched to a gene: 10. CDR1 is MGHRA, CDR2 YSYEKL, per germline. CDR3 DNA: TGCGCCAGCAGCCAAGTAGAAGCGGGGGGGCCGGGGGAGACCCAGTACTTC. Encoded protein: CASSQVEAGGPGETQYF.

This clonotype was found a few times. V and J are TRBV12-3 or TRBV12-4 and TRBJ2-5; 7 bases align to TRBD2. The junction had 12 bases not matched to a gene; V was cut back by 6 bases and J by 5 bases. This CDR3 has 15 amino acids. The CDR3 region is CASSIGGTRVETQYF. CDR3 nucleotides: TGTGCCAGCAGCATCGGGGGGACTCGTGTGGAGACCCAGTACTTC.

The chain has TRBV7-2 and TRBJ1-1, with D hard to call. V was trimmed by 4 bases and J by 10 bases, leaving 19 bases between them. This CDR3 spans 14 amino acids. CDR1 SGHTA and CDR2 FQGNSA come from the germline V gene. DNA for the CDR3: TGTGCCAGCAGCTCCGATAGCCCTCATATTGGAGCTTTCTTT. Amino acids: CASSSDSPHIGAFF.

This clonotype was counted many times. V usage is TRBV20-1 and J usage is TRBJ1-5; no reliable D call. The germline V gene has CDR1 DFQATT and CDR2 SNEGSKA (reference sequence). This CDR3 contains 12 residues. V was shortened by 1 base and J by 4 bases, with 5 bases between the two germline ends. The CDR3 loop reads CSARAWNQPQHF. In DNA, the CDR3 is TGCAGTGCTAGAGCTTGGAATCAGCCCCAGCATTTT.

This clonotype was detected a few times. This rearrangement joins TRBV4-2 to TRBJ2-1, with D unclear. With 3 bases removed from V and 0 bases from J, the gap between germline ends came to 12 bases. The CDR3 extends over 16 amino acids. Germline V gives CDR1 LGHNA, CDR2 YNFKEQ. This CDR3 reads CASSQSPADSYNEQFF. CDR3 DNA sequence: TGTGCCAGCAGCCAGAGCCCGGCAGACTCCTACAATGAGCAGTTCTTC.

V and J are TRBV5-4 and TRBJ2-5; D is unclear. The germline V gene has CDR1 SGHNT and CDR2 YYREEE (reference sequence). CDR3 size: 15 residues. V gave up 2 bases and J gave up 2 bases, with 13 bases separating them. This CDR3 is CASSFRLEKQETQYF. The CDR3 bases are TGTGCCAGCAGCTTCCGACTGGAGAAGCAAGAGACCCAGTACTTC.

V and J are TRBV5-1 and TRBJ1-2; D remains unclear. The CDR3 is 14 amino acids. From germline, CDR1 is SGHRS and CDR2 YFSETQ. Trimming cost V 4 bases and J 8 bases, with 18 bases left between them. The CDR3 nucleotides are TGCGCCAGCAGCCCAGCGGTCGAGATGATCGGCTACACCTTC. Its translation: CASSPAVEMIGYTF.

This clonotype was seen ten or more times. The chain carries TRBV4-3 and TRBJ2-3; D is possibly TRBD1 or TRBD2 (5 bases each). CDR3 length: 16 residues. Germline V gene data show CDR1 as LGHNA and CDR2 as YSLEER. V was pared by 0 bases and J by 3 bases, with 13 bases between. CDR3 region: CASSQEGVGFTDTQYF. CDR3 nucleotides: TGCGCCAGCAGCCAAGAGGGGGTCGGGTTTACAGATACGCAGTATTTT.